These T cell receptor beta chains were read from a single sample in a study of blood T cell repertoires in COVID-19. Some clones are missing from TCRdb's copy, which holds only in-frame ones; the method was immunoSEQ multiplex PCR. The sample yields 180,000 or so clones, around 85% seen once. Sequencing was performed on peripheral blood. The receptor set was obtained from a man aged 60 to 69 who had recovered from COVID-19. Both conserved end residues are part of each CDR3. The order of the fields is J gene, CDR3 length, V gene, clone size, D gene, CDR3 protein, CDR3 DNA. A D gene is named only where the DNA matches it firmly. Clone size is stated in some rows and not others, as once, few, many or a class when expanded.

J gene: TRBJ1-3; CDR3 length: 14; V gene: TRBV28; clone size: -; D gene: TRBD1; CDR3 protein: CASQKDRVMDTIYF; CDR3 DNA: TGTGCCAGCCAAAAGGACAGGGTCATGGACACCATATATTTT
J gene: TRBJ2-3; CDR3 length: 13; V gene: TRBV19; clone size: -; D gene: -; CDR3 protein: CASSTTFTDTQYF; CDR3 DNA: TGTGCCAGTAGTACTACCTTTACAGATACGCAGTATTTT
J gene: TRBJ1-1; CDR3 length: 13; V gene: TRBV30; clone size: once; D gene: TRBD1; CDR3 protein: CAGQASMNTEAFF; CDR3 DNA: TGTGCCGGACAGGCGTCAATGAACACTGAAGCTTTCTTT
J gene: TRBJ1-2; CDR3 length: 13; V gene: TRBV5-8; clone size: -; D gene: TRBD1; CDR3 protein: CASSRTGTYGYTF; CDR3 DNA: TGTGCCAGCAGCCGGACAGGGACCTATGGCTACACCTTC
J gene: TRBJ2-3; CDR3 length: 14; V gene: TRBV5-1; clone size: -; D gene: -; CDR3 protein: CASSLDPGTDTQYF; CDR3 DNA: TGCGCCAGCAGCTTGGATCCAGGGACAGATACGCAGTATTTT
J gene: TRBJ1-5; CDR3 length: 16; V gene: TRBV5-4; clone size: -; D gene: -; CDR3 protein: CASSSGGGRADQPQHF; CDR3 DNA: TGTGCCAGCAGCTCGGGGGGGGGCAGGGCGGACCAGCCCCAGCATTTT
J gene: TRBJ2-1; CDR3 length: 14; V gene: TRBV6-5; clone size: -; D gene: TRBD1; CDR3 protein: CASSTGTGSDEQFF; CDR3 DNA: TGTGCCAGCAGTACCGGGACAGGGTCCGATGAGCAGTTCTTC
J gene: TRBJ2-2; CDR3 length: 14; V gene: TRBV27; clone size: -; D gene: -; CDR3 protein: CASSKDSITGELFF; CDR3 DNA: TGTGCCAGCAGTAAAGACAGTATCACCGGGGAGCTGTTTTTT
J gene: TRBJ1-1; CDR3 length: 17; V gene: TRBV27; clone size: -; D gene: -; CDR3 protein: CASSSDSLNRVDTEAFF; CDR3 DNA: TGTGCCAGCAGTTCCGACAGTCTTAACAGGGTCGACACTGAAGCTTTCTTT
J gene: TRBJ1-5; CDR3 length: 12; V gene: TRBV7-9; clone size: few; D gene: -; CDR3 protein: CASSLPNQPQHF; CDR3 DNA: TGTGCCAGCAGCCTACCGAATCAGCCCCAGCATTTT
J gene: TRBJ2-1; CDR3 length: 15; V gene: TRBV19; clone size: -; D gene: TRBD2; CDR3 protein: CASSLPGLATNEQFF; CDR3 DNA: TGTGCCAGTAGTCTTCCGGGACTAGCTACCAATGAGCAGTTCTTC
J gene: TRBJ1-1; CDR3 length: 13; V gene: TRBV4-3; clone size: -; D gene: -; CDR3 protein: CASSRRVDTEAFF; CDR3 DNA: TGCGCCAGCAGCCGCAGGGTGGACACTGAAGCTTTCTTT
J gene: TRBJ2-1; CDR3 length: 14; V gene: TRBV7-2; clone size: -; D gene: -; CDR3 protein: CASSLLQASHEQFF; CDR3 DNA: TGTGCCAGCAGCCTACTTCAAGCATCACATGAGCAGTTCTTC
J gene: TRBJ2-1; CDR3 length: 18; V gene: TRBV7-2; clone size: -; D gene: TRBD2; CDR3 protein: CASSSLLAGGSSYNEQFF; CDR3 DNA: TGTGCCAGCAGCTCCCTCCTAGCGGGGGGAAGCTCCTACAATGAGCAGTTCTTC
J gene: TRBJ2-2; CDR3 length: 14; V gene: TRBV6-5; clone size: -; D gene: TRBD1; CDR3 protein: CASSYSQGSGELFF; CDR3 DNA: TGTGCCAGCAGTTACTCACAGGGGTCCGGGGAGCTGTTTTTT
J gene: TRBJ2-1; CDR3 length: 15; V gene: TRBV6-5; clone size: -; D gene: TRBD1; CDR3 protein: CASSYLPSGGDEQFF; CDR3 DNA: TGTGCCAGCAGTTACTTACCCTCAGGGGGCGATGAGCAGTTCTTC
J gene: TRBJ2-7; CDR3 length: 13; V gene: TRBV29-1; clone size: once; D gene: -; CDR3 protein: CSVGLSGSYEQYF; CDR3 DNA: TGCAGCGTAGGCCTTTCGGGCTCCTACGAGCAGTACTTC
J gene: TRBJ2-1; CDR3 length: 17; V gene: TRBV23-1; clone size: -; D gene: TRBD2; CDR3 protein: CASFGPEWGGAYNEQFF; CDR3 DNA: TGCGCCAGCTTTGGGCCCGAGTGGGGGGGAGCCTACAATGAGCAGTTCTTC
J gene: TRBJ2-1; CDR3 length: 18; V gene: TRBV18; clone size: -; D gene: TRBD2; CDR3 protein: CASSPRILAGGAYNEQFF; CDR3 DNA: TGTGCCAGCTCACCTCGGATTTTAGCGGGGGGCGCCTACAATGAGCAGTTCTTC
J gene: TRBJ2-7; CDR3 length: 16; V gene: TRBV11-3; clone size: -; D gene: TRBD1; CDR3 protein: CASTKDGTGGNYEQYF; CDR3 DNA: TGTGCCAGCACCAAGGATGGAACAGGGGGTAACTACGAGCAGTACTTC
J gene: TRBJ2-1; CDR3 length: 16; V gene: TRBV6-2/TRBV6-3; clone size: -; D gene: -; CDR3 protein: CASSLYSPGPNNEQFF; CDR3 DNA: TGTGCCAGCAGTTTATACTCCCCGGGTCCCAACAATGAGCAGTTCTTC
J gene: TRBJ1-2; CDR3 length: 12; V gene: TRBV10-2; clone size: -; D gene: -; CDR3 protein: CASSGVGYGYTF; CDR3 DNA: TGCGCCAGCTCAGGGGTAGGCTATGGCTACACCTTC
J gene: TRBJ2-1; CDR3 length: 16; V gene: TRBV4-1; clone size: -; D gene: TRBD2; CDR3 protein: CASSHDSGGANREQFF; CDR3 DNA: TGCGCCAGCAGCCATGATAGCGGGGGGGCCAATCGTGAGCAGTTCTTC
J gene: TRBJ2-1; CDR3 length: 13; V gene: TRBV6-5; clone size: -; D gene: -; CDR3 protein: CASRREVVERAVF; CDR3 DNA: TGTGCCAGCAGGAGGGAGGTTGTGGAACGAGCTGTCTTC
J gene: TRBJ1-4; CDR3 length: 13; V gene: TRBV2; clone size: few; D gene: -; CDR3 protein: CASSAQANEKLFF; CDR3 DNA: TGTGCCAGCAGTGCCCAGGCTAATGAAAAACTGTTTTTT
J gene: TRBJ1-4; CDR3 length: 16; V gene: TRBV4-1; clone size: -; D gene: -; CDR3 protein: CASSQGAHDSFEKLFF; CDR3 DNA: TGCGCCAGCAGCCAGGGGGCCCACGACAGTTTTGAAAAACTGTTTTTT
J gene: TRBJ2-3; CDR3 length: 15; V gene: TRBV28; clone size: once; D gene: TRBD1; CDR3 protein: CASSLGGPSTDTQYF; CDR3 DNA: TGTGCCAGCAGTCTAGGGGGCCCTAGCACAGATACGCAGTATTTT
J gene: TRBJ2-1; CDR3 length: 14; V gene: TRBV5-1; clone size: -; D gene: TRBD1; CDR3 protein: CASRRQGLGDEQFF; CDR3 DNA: TGCGCCAGCAGACGACAGGGGTTAGGGGATGAGCAGTTCTTC
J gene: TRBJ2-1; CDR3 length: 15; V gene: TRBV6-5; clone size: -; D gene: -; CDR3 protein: CASSYMGQTNNEQFF; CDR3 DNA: TGTGCCAGCAGTTACATGGGACAAACCAACAATGAGCAGTTCTTC
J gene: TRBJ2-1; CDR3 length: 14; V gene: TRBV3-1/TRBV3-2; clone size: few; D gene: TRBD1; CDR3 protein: CASSQAGQYNEQFF; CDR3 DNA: TGTGCCAGCAGCCAAGCGGGACAGTACAATGAGCAGTTCTTC
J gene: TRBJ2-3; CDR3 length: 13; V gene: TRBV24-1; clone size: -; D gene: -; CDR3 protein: CATGFSGGDTQYF; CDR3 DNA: TGTGCCACCGGATTCAGCGGAGGAGATACGCAGTATTTT
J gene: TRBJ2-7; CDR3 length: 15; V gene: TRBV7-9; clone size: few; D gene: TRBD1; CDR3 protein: CASSSLGTGIFEQYF; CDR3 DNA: TGTGCCAGCAGCTCCCTTGGGACAGGGATTTTCGAGCAGTACTTC
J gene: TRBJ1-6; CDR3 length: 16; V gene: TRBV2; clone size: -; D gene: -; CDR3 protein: CASSIDRSINNSPLHF; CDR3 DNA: TGTGCCAGCAGCATAGACAGGAGCATCAATAATTCACCCCTCCACTTT
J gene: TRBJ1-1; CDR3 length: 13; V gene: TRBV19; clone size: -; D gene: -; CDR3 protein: CASSPTGDTEAFF; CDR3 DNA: TGTGCCAGTAGTCCGACGGGGGACACTGAAGCTTTCTTT
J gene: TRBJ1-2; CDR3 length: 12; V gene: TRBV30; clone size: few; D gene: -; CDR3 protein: CAWSSGGYGYTF; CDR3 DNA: TGTGCCTGGAGCAGCGGCGGCTATGGCTACACCTTC
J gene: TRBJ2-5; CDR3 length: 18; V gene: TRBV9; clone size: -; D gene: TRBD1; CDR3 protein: CASSATGTPAPYQETQYF; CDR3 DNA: TGTGCCAGCAGCGCGACAGGGACCCCGGCCCCCTATCAAGAGACCCAGTACTTC
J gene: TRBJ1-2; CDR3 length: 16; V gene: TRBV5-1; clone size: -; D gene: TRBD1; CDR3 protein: CASSLGQGGAVESYTF; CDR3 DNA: TGCGCCAGCAGCTTGGGACAGGGGGGTGCGGTAGAGAGCTACACCTTC
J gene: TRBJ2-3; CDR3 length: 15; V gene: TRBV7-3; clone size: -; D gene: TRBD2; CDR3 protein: CASSRGGPSTDTQYF; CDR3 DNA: TGTGCCAGCAGTCGCGGGGGGCCTAGCACAGATACGCAGTATTTT
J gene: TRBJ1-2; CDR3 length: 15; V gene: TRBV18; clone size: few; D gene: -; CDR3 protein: CASSPSGTSNYGYTF; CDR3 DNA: TGTGCCAGCTCACCGTCCGGGACAAGTAACTATGGCTACACCTTC
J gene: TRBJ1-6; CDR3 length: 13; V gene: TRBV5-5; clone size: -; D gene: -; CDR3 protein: CASSTVMGGFLHF; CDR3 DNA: TGTGCCAGCAGCACCGTAATGGGAGGCTTCCTCCACTTT
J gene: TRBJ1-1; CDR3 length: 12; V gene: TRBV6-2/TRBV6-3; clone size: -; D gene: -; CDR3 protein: CASSSAQGMAFF; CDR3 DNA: TGTGCCAGCAGTTCGGCCCAGGGGATGGCTTTCTTT
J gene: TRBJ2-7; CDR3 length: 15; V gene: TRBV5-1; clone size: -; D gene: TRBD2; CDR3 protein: CASSLAEAGGYEQYF; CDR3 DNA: TGCGCCAGCAGCTTGGCCGAAGCGGGGGGCTACGAGCAGTACTTC
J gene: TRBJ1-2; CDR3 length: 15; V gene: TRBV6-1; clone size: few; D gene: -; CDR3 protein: CASSDGRTDNYGYTF; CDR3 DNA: TGTGCCAGCAGTGACGGCAGGACAGATAACTATGGCTACACCTTC
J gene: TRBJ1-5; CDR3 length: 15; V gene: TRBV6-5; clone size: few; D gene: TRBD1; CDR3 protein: CASSFSRDRDQPQHF; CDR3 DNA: TGTGCCAGCAGTTTCTCCCGGGACAGGGATCAGCCCCAGCATTTT
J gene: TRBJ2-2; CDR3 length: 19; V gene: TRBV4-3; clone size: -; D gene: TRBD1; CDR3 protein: CASSQDIVLGTGGTGELFF; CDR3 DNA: TGCGCCAGCAGCCAAGATATAGTATTGGGGACAGGGGGCACCGGGGAGCTGTTTTTT
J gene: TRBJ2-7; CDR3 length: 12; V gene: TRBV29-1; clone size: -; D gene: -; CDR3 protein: CSVEGSGYEQYF; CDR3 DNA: TGCAGCGTTGAGGGCTCTGGCTACGAGCAGTACTTC
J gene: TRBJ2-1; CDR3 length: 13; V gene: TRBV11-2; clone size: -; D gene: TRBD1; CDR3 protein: CASSPLGTGEQFF; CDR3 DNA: TGTGCCAGCAGCCCTTTAGGGACAGGGGAACAGTTCTTC
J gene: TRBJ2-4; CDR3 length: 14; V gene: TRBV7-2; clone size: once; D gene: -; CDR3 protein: CASSFRGAKNIQYF; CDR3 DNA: TGTGCCAGCAGCTTCCGGGGGGCCAAAAACATTCAGTACTTC